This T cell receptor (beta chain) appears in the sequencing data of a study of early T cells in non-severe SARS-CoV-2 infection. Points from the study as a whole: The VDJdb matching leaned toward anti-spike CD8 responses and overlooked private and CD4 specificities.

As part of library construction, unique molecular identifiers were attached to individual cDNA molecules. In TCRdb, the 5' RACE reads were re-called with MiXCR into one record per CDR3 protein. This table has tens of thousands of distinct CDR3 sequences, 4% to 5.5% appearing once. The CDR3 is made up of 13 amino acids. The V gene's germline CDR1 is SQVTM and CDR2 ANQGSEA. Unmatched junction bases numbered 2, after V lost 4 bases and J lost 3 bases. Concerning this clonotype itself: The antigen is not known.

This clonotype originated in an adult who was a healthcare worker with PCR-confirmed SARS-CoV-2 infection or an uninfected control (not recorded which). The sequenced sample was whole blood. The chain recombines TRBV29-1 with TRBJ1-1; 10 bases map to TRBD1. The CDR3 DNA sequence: TGCAGCGTTGGGGGGACAGGGGACACTGAAGCTTTCTTT. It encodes CSVGGTGDTEAFF.